A selection of T cell receptor beta chains follows, all from one sample in a study of monozygotic twins with inflammatory bowel disease. Reanalyzing the 5' RACE reads, TCRdb keeps one entry per CDR3 protein, without DNA. The sample data list about 380,000 distinct CDR3 sequences. The sample taken for sequencing was blood. The source of these receptors is a human donor with ulcerative colitis or Crohn's disease, or a healthy co-twin of an affected twin (not recorded which). Both conserved end residues are part of each CDR3.

j_gene	v_gene	CDR3aa
TRBJ1-5	TRBV7-9	CASSLQSGGDQPQHF
TRBJ1-2	TRBV29-1	CSVVRTGSYGYTF
TRBJ2-7	TRBV20-1	CSSTYYPGQASYEQYF
TRBJ1-2	TRBV4-3	CASSQVGGFRPLPDYGYTF
TRBJ1-2	TRBV7-9	CASSFRGIAYGYTF
TRBJ2-1	TRBV5-1	CASSLGDRGTYNEQFF
TRBJ2-4	TRBV5-4	CASSLAGAKNIQYF
TRBJ2-5	TRBV6-1	CASRRDRLQETQYF
TRBJ1-5	TRBV5-6	CASSRGTPANQPQHF
TRBJ2-2	TRBV12-3/TRBV12-4	CASSPSSGQGPTNTGELFF
TRBJ2-7	TRBV15	CATSRALGDWSSYEQYF
TRBJ2-7	TRBV6-2/TRBV6-3	CASSPATGISPLIYEQYF
TRBJ2-1	TRBV4-2	CASSQDRRQISYNEQFF
TRBJ1-5	TRBV19	CASSIPVGGNQPQHF
TRBJ1-1	TRBV12-5	CASGPPTGGHTEAFF
TRBJ2-5	TRBV5-1	CASSGGTSGGETQYF
TRBJ2-1	TRBV7-3	CASSPRGDSDPNEQFF
TRBJ2-1	TRBV20-1	CSARGAGDEQFF
TRBJ2-3	TRBV4-2	CASSPLLAGGSTDTQYF
TRBJ2-7	TRBV7-6	CASSLDPGDINYEQYF
TRBJ2-6	TRBV15	CATSRNRGRLLSGANVLTF
TRBJ2-2	TRBV7-9	CASSPGQHGELFF